The 22 T cell receptor beta chains given below trace back to one sample, sequenced in a study of tumor-infiltrating lymphocytes in primary liver carcinoma. TCR beta cDNA was reverse-transcribed from approximately 0.45 ug of total RNA. The reaction used a constant-region primer and ProtoScript II reverse transcriptase. Libraries covering TCR beta were generated through three nested multiplex PCR rounds (using a slightly modified ARM-PCR). A C-beta reverse primer and TRBV1-TRBV30 forward primers served in each of the first two PCR rounds, at about 10 cycles apiece. TCRdb ran MiXCR on the multiplex PCR reads and lists one entry per CDR3 protein. This sample has approximately 73,000 distinct CDR3 sequences, with 65% to 75% found just once. The roughly 20-31 mg bulk tissue piece was not sorted before simultaneous RNA and DNA extraction. Sequenced material: liver tumor tissue from sampling region 4. Subset here: tumor region T4, right-lateral pole. Receptors originate from a woman aged 55-70 years with primary liver carcinoma and hepatitis B virus infection.

A note on this clonotype: One end of the junction fails to match germline, which may point to a read error. The rearrangement links TRBV7-9 to TRBJ1-1; D ambiguous. The V gene's germline CDR1 is SEHNR and CDR2 FQNEAQ (reference sequence). This CDR3 comprises 13 residues. The CDR3 loop reads CASGLMVVGEAFF. CDR3 in DNA: TGTGCCAGCGGCTTAATGGTAGTCGGTGAAGCTTTCTTT.

As to this clonotype: A junction end diverges from the germline sequence, so it may reflect a read error. The V and J genes are TRBV11-2 and TRBJ1-1; D not certain. Germline loops: CDR1 SGHAT, CDR2 FQNNGV. The CDR3 has 13 residues. Here the CDR3 DNA reads TGTGTCAGCAGCCTCGGGCTGATCACTGAAGCCTTCTTT. It codes for CVSSLGLITEAFF.

In the case of this clonotype: Germline and junction disagree at one end, which may indicate a read error. This chain joins TRBV11-2 and TRBJ2-2; 9 positions agree with TRBD2. CDR1 SGHAT and CDR2 FQNNGV come from the germline V gene. The CDR3 runs to 15 residues. CDR3 sequence reads: CVSSLVLAGPGELFF. CDR3 DNA: TGTGTCAGCAGCCTAGTGCTAGCGGGACCCGGGGAGCTGTTTTTT.

Comments on this clonotype: At one end the junction does not follow the germline gene, possibly because of a read error. The J gene is TRBJ1-1, the V gene TRBV12-3 or TRBV12-4, with 7 bases fitting TRBD1. There are 13 residues in the CDR3. The CDR3 protein is CASMDRRNTEASF. For the CDR3, the DNA is TGTGCCAGCATGGACAGGAGGAACACTGAAGCTTCCTTT.

Turning to this clonotype: Its ends do not fully match the called genes, so a read error is possible. This chain uses TRBV14 with TRBJ2-4, with D perhaps matching TRBD1 or TRBD2 (6 bases each). Germline CDR1 reads SGHDN; CDR2 reads FVKESK. CDR3 length equals 14 residues. The CDR3 DNA sequence: TGTGCAAGCAGCCCATCGGGGGCCAAAAACATTCAGCACTTC. This sequence encodes CASSPSGAKNIQHF.

Concerning this clonotype itself: The CDR3 does not end in the conserved phenylalanine or tryptophan, so this is likely a read error. The chain is built from TRBV6-1 and TRBJ2-7; TRBD2 might be the D (5 bases). Germline loops: CDR1 MNHNS, CDR2 SASEGT. The CDR3 covers 14 residues. The CDR3 region is CAGSEAFEGYEQYS. CDR3 in DNA: TGTGCCGGCAGTGAAGCTTTCGAGGGTTACGAGCAGTACTCC.

As to this clonotype: An end of the junction does not agree with germline; a read error may underlie this. This chain connects TRBV5-4 to TRBJ1-1; D uncertain. CDR3 length: 13 amino acids. The germline CDR1 and CDR2 sequences are SGHNT and YYREEE (reference sequence). CDR3 residues: CDSSLRTNTEAFF. The CDR3 nucleotides read TGTGACAGCAGCTTGCGGACGAACACTGAAGCCTTCTTT.

This clonotype showed up many times. The chain combines TRBV28 with TRBJ1-2; 9 nucleotides line up with TRBD1. This CDR3 has 14 residues. The germline CDR1 and CDR2 sequences are MDHEN and SYDVKM. Trimming cost V 7 bases and J 3 bases; bases outside gene matches: 6. In nucleotides, the CDR3 is TGTGCCAGCAATCGACAGGGGGAAGACTATGGCTACACCTTC. Protein: CASNRQGEDYGYTF.

This clonotype was observed a single time. Germline is not matched at one junction end, which may reflect a read error. J is TRBJ2-5 and V is TRBV5-5, with D perhaps TRBD1 or TRBD2 (5 bases each). This CDR3 region has 15 residues. CDR1 SGHKS and CDR2 YYEKEE come from the germline V gene (reference sequence). Here the CDR3 DNA reads TGCGCCAGCAGCTTGGGGGTTACGGGGCGAGAGACCCAGTACTTC. It translates to CASSLGVTGRETQYF.

Of note for this clonotype: A read error may be the cause here, since a much bigger clone is one base away. The genes are TRBV28 and TRBJ2-1; 7 bases map to TRBD2. The V and J ends lost 8 bases and 8 bases, in that order; junction bases with no gene match: 12. The germline gives CDR1 MDHEN, CDR2 SYDVKM. The CDR3 has 14 residues. The CDR3: CASAFGGGFYEQFF. The CDR3 bases are TGTGCCAGCGCCTTCGGGGGAGGGTTTTATGAGCAGTTCTTC.

This clonotype is medium-sized by share. V gene TRBV11-1 combines with J gene TRBJ2-2; the D is unclear. The CDR3 has 12 residues. V dropped 3 bases and J dropped 6 bases, with 5 bases sitting between them. Germline lookup yields CDR1 SGHAT and CDR2 FQDESV (reference sequence). This chain's CDR3 is CASSFGAGELFF. In DNA, the CDR3 is TGTGCCAGCAGCTTCGGAGCCGGGGAGCTGTTTTTT. The variable domain in full, with the rest retrieved from reference TRBV11-1 and TRBJ2-2, is EAEVAQSPRYKITEKSQAVAFWCDPISGHATLYWYRQILGQGPELLVQFQDESVVDDSQLPKDRFSAERLKGVDSTLKIQPAELGDSAMYLCASSFGAGELFFGEGSRLTVL.

A note on this clonotype: Germline is not matched at one junction end, which may reflect a read error. The V call is TRBV6-6, the J call TRBJ1-2; D is possibly TRBD1 (5 bases). The CDR3 spans 14 residues. CDR1 and CDR2 (germline): MNHNY, SVGAGI (reference sequence). The CDR3 spells CTCSSQTGTFGYAF. The DNA for the CDR3 is TGTACCTGCAGTAGCCAGACGGGGACTTTCGGCTACGCCTTC.

Notes on this clonotype: This CDR3 is missing its conserved last phenylalanine or tryptophan, likely due to a read error. This chain joins TRBV11-2 and TRBJ2-2; the D call may be TRBD1 or TRBD2 (5 bases each). Germline CDR1 SGHAT, CDR2 FQNNGV. The length of the CDR3 is 13 residues. CDR3 in DNA: TGTACCAGCAGCTTAGATAGGACTGGGGCGCTGTTTTCT. It is translated as CTSSLDRTGALFS.

This clonotype appeared once. The rearrangement uses TRBV4-1 and TRBJ2-2; TRBD2 matches 14 bases. V lost 9 bases, J lost 8 bases, and 14 bases stayed unmatched. The CDR3 spans 17 residues. Per germline, CDR1 MGHRA and CDR2 YSYEKL. The CDR3 reads CASCQEGLAGAKGELFF. In nucleotides, the CDR3 is TGCGCCAGTTGCCAAGAGGGACTAGCGGGAGCGAAAGGGGAGCTGTTTTTT.

Comment on this clonotype: No conserved phenylalanine or tryptophan ends this CDR3, so it is likely a read error. The chain uses TRBV6-6 and TRBJ2-5; 10 nucleotides agree with TRBD1. Trimming took 0 bases from V and 8 from J; bases not matched to a gene: 6. The germline V gene encodes CDR1 MNHNY and CDR2 SVGAGI (reference sequence). The CDR3 length is 15 residues. CDR3 DNA: TGTGCCAGCAGTTACTCGCGGACAGGGGGAGATACCCAGTACCTC. It yields the protein CASSYSRTGGDTQYL.

About this clonotype: A clone one base away is much larger, so this may be a read error. The chain recombines TRBV5-6 with TRBJ2-5; TRBD2 matches 13 bases. This CDR3 contains 17 residues. Germline loops: CDR1 SGHDT, CDR2 YYEEEE. The CDR3: CTSSLNIGLAGAETQYF. The DNA for the CDR3 is TGTACCAGCAGCTTGAATATCGGACTAGCGGGAGCAGAGACCCAGTACTTC.

As to this clonotype: It may be a read error: a sequence one base away is much more abundant. The rearrangement links TRBV28 to TRBJ2-3, with TRBD2 matching over 9 bases. This CDR3 is built from 15 residues. Unmatched junction bases numbered 12, after V lost 7 bases and J lost 7 bases. Germline V CDR1 and CDR2: MDHEN, SYDVKM. CDR3 region: CASTPVSGRANTQYF. Here the CDR3 DNA reads TGTGCCAGCACCCCTGTTAGCGGGAGAGCAAATACGCAGTATTTT.

Regarding this clonotype: The germline gene is not matched at one end of the junction; a read error may be the cause. The chain couples TRBV4-2 to TRBJ2-5; D perhaps matches TRBD2 (5 bases). In germline, CDR1 is LGHNA, CDR2 YNFKEQ. This CDR3 has 12 residues. The CDR3 region has the DNA TGTGCCAGCAGCCAATTGGGAGAGAACCAGTACTTC. Its protein is CASSQLGENQYF.

Concerning this clonotype itself: The junction does not match germline at one end; this may be a read error. The chain recombines TRBV11-2 with TRBJ2-5; D remains unclear. Germline values: CDR1 SGHAT, CDR2 FQNNGV. This CDR3 region has 13 residues. Here the CDR3 DNA reads TGTGCCAGCAGCTCAACAGCACAAGATACCCAGTACTTC. This codes for CASSSTAQDTQYF.

Of note for this clonotype: At one end the junction does not follow the germline gene, possibly because of a read error. The chain has TRBV29-1 and TRBJ2-1, with 9 positions matching TRBD2. CDR1 SQVTM and CDR2 ANQGSEA come from the germline V gene. This CDR3 is 15 amino acids long. The CDR3, as DNA: TGCAGCGCTAGCGGGACGCCAAGCTCCTTCAATGAGCAGTTCTTC. As protein: CSASGTPSSFNEQFF.

Concerning this clonotype itself: This sequence may be a read error, since a much larger clone differs from it by one base. The chain uses TRBV5-1 and TRBJ1-4, with 11 bases matching TRBD1. Germline CDR1 SGHRS, CDR2 YFSETQ. The CDR3 spans 16 residues. The CDR3 loop reads CASNLSGGQGAEKLFF. The CDR3 coding sequence is TGCGCCAGCAACTTGAGTGGCGGACAGGGGGCTGAAAAACTGTTTTTT.

Notes on this clonotype: An end of the junction does not agree with germline; a read error may underlie this. This chain uses TRBV2 with TRBJ1-1, with TRBD1 as a possible D gene (5 bases). CDR3 size: 12 residues. CDR1 is SNHLY, CDR2 FYNNEI, per germline. The CDR3 nucleotides are TGTGCCACGGAGACAGCGAACACTGGAGCTTTCTTT. It encodes CATETANTGAFF.